This T cell receptor beta chain came from a study of cytomegalovirus exposure and HLA in healthy donors. V lost 1 base to trimming and J lost 2 bases, with 14 bases between them. The CDR3 totals 17 residues. Germline CDR1 is MGHRA and CDR2 is YSYEKL. This clone occurred a few times. Its antigen is still unknown. Broader study findings: Most of the TCR beta V segments (in an earlier analysis) were productive either about 87% or about 30% of the time.

The PCR made use of 60 Vbeta and 13 Jbeta primers. Here immunoSEQ multiplex PCR was the method, and the copy in TCRdb shows in-frame clones only, minus some. The table lists 98,000 or so clones, around a tenth of them singletons. This chain joins TRBV4-1 and TRBJ1-4; D is uncertain. Specimen: PBMCs. The TCR comes from a man between 40 and 49 years old in good health and CMV-seropositive. The CDR3 region has the DNA TGCGCCAGCAGCCAAGTGGGAAGACGCGGGACTAATGAAAAACTGTTTTTT. Translated: CASSQVGRRGTNEKLFF.